In this sample, the clone carrying this T cell receptor beta chain turned up a few times. Its matching antigen is unknown. These data are taken from a study of T cell repertoires in cytomegalovirus infection. About the study: Indicated by public TCR beta signatures were CMV infection and matching HLA type.

General study findings and limits: Cumulative frequency (of public TCR beta family members) identified carriers of CMV plus the relevant HLA. Dominating the ex vivo response were HLA-C-restricted CMV-specific TCR beta clonotypes.

Via MiXCR, TCRdb re-called the reads, giving one row per CDR3 protein. The table has 300,000 to 400,000 distinct CDR3 sequences, 25% to 30% seen once; the top ten hold around 19%. Trimming cost V 3 bases and J 9 bases; bases outside gene matches: 8. The CDR3 loop spans 15 amino acids. The clonotype originates from a human donor in good health (CMV status not recorded). Some clones in this sample may be carry-over from other donors' samples. The sample here was cultured PBMCs, taken from culture after CMV antigen stimulation. The J gene is TRBJ2-1, the V gene TRBV12-3 or TRBV12-4, with 10 bases aligning to TRBD2. The CDR3 DNA reads TGTGCCAGCAGTTTGTTTCTAGCGGGAGTCGGTGAGCAGTTCTTC. Translation gives CASSLFLAGVGEQFF.